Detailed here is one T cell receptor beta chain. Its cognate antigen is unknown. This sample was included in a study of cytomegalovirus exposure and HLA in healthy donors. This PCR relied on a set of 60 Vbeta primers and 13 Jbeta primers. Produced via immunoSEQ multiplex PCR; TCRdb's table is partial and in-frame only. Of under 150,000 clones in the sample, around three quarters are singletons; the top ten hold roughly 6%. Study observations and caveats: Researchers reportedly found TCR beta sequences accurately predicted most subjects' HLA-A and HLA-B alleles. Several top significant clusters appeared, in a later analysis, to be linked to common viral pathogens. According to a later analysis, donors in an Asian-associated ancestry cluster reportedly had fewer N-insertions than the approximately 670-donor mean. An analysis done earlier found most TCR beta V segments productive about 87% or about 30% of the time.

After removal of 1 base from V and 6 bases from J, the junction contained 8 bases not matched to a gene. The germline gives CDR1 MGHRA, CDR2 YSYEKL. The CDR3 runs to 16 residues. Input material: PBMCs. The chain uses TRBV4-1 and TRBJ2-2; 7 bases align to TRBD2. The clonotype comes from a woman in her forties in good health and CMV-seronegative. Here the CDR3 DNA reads TGCGCCAGCAGCCAAGCAGGAGGGAGGGCCTCCGGGGAGCTGTTTTTT. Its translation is CASSQAGGRASGELFF.